This T cell receptor beta chain was sequenced in a study of blood T cell repertoires in COVID-19. Trimming removed 6 bases from V and 10 bases from J, with 16 bases in between. The CDR3 length is 14 residues. Germline V lookup: CDR1 LNHDA, CDR2 SQIVND (reference sequence). The assay was immunoSEQ multiplex PCR, and TCRdb's table has in-frame clones only and misses some. This sample has around 140,000 clones, with roughly 90% found just once. This TCR came from a human donor in a cohort sampled during active COVID-19. Specimen: peripheral blood. The chain carries TRBV19 and TRBJ1-6, with D uncertain. CDR3 protein: CASSLGRVSSPLHF. CDR3 coding DNA: TGTGCCAGTAGCCTCGGGAGAGTAAGCTCACCCCTCCACTTT.